This T cell receptor (beta chain) is drawn from a study of T cells in Graves' hyperthyroidism and ophthalmopathy. It was RNA transcripts that yielded the amplified TCR beta CDR3 regions. HTBI primers drove first-round RT-PCR of the TCR CDR3. MiXCR was run by TCRdb on the multiplex PCR reads, yielding one entry per CDR3 protein. The sample contains about 500,000 distinct CDR3 sequences, 17% of which appear only once. Not enrolled were patients with uncontrolled infection, other autoimmune disease, pregnancy or lactation. The PBMCs studied were ones that came from 10 ml fresh peripheral blood. This clonotype was seen at least ten times. As yet, its antigen is unknown. Study-level findings and limits: In the analysis, a 13 V-J model separated ophthalmopathy from stable hyperthyroidism. Blood also contained most expanded thyroid clonotypes above 0.001.

V lost 5 bases to trimming and J lost 2 bases, with 7 bases between them. This CDR3 is 12 amino acids long. Per the germline V gene, CDR1 is MNHEY and CDR2 is SVGEGT. The J gene is TRBJ2-7, the V gene TRBV6-2 or TRBV6-3, with D maybe TRBD1 (5 bases). The TCR was taken from a woman younger than 30 with Graves' ophthalmopathy. The sample taken for sequencing was blood. The DNA of the CDR3 is TGTGCCAGCAGTGTGACAGCCTACGAGCAGTACTTC. Its protein product is CASSVTAYEQYF.